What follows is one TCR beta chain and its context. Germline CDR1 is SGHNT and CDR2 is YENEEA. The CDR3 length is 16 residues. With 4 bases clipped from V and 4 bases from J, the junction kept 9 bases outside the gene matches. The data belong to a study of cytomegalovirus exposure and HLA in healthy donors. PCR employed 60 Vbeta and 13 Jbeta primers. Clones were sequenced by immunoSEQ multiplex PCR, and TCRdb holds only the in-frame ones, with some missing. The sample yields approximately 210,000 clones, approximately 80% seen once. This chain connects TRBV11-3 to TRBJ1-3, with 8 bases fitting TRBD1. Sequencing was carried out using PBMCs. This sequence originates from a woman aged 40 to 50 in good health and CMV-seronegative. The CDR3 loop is CASSWGGQGVGNTIYF. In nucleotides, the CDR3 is TGTGCCAGCAGCTGGGGAGGACAGGGCGTGGGAAACACCATATATTTT.